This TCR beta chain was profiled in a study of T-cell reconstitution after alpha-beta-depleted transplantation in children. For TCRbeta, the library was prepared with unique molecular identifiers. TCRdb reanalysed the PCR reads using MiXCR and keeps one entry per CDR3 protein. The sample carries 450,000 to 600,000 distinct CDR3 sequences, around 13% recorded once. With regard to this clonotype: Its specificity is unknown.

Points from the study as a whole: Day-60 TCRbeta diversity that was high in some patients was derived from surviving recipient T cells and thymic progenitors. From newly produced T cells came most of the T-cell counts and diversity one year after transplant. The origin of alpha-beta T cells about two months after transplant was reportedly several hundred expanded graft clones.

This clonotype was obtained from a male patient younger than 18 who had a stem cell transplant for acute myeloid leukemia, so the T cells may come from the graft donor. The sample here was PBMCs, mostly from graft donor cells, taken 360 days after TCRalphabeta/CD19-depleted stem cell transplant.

The CDR3 nucleotides read TGTGCCAGCAGTTACTCGGGTCGAGCAGGCCGTAGTTTGGTGAACACTGAAGCTTTCTTT. This codes for CASSYSGRAGRSLVNTEAFF. The gene calls are TRBV6-2 or TRBV6-3 and TRBJ1-1; unclear D gene. Looked up from germline, CDR1 is MNHEY and CDR2 is SVGEGT. The CDR3 has 20 residues. The V end lost 0 bases, the J end lost 0 bases, and 23 bases lay between the germline ends.